This T cell receptor beta chain was captured in a study of post-analysis software for immune sequencing data. Study results and limitations: Batch-mates among the samples co-clustered strongly by F measure. Higher frequency in patients than in controls was seen for roughly five TRBV segments, with TRBV5-6, TRBV5-1 and TRBV20-1 among them.

Comment on this clonotype: Its antigen is unidentified.

Researchers reported that TCR beta cDNA libraries carried unique molecular identifiers. The T cell input of about 0.85 to 10 million gave about 470,000 cDNA molecules. TCRdb re-analysed the PCR reads in MiXCR, keeping a single row per CDR3 protein. The profile shows about 760,000 distinct CDR3 sequences, 25% to 30% of them singletons. Germline loops: CDR1 SNHLY, CDR2 FYNNEI. Trimming removed 2 bases at V and 4 bases at J, with 12 bases between. This CDR3 is 14 amino acids long. This rearrangement joins TRBV2 to TRBJ2-7, with a weak D call TRBD1 (5 bases). The sequenced sample was blood. This TCR came from a girl aged 5-17 years with multiple sclerosis. The chain's CDR3 is CASSEQGLGYEQYF. In nucleotides, the CDR3 is TGTGCCAGCAGTGAACAGGGCTTAGGATACGAGCAGTACTTC.